The clone carrying this T cell receptor beta chain was observed once. The antigen is undetermined. V was pared by 2 bases and J by 3 bases, with 11 bases between. In germline, CDR1 is LGHNT, CDR2 FRNRAP. This CDR3 is 15 amino acids long. This entry is derived from a study of graft-versus-host responses after intestinal transplantation. Study overall: Each transplant was multivisceral, liver-intestinal, or isolated intestinal. Every one of the recipients received anti-thymocyte globulin induction and afterwards took tacrolimus and steroids for around three years.

The method was immunoSEQ multiplex PCR; TCRdb's version includes in-frame clones alone and lacks a portion of them. In the table there are 100,000 to 140,000 clones, roughly 89% of which are singletons. This chain joins TRBV12-5 and TRBJ2-4; D gene ambiguous. The starting material was unstimulated CD4+ T cells sorted from spleen or lymph node cells, obtained before transplant. The source is a human donor who was the organ donor for an intestinal transplant. For the CDR3, the DNA is TGTGCTAGTGGTTTGTCGCCAGAGAACAAAAACATTCAGTACTTC. Encoded protein: CASGLSPENKNIQYF. Combining the CDR3 with reference TRBV12-5 and TRBJ2-4 gives the whole variable domain DARVTQTPRHKVTEMGQEVTMRCQPILGHNTVFWYRQTMMQGLELLAYFRNRAPLDDSGMPKDRFSAEMPDATLATLKIQPSEPRDSAVYFCASGLSPENKNIQYFGAGTRLSVL.